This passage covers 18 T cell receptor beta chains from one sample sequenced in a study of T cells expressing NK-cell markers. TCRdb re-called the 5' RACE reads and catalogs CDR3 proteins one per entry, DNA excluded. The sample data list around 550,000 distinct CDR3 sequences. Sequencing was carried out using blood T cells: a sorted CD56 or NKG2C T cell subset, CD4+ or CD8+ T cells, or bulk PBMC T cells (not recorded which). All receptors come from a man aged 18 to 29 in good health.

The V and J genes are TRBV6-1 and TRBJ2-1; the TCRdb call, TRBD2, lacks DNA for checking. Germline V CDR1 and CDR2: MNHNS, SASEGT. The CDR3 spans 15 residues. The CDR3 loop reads CASSKGLAKYNEQFF.

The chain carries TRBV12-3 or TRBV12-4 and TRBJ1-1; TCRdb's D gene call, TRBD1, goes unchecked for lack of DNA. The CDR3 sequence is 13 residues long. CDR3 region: CASSTRRYAEAFF.

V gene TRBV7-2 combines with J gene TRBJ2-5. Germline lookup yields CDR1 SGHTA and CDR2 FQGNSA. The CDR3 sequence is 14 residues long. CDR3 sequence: CASSYPLSRETQYF.

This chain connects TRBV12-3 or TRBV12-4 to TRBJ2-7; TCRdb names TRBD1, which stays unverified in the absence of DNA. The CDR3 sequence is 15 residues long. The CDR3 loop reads CASSLKDSGLYEQYF.

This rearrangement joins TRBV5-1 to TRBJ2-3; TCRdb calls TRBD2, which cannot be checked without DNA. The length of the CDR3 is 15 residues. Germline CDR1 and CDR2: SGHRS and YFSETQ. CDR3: CASSSFAGETDTQYF.

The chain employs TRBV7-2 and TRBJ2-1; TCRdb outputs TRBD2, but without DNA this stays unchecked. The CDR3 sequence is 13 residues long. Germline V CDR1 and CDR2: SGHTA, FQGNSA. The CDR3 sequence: CASSRDYTLMKFF.

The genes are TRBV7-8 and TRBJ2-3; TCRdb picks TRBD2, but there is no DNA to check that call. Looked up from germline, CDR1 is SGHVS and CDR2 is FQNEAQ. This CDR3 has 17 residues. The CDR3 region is CASSPDEGAGSTDTQYF.

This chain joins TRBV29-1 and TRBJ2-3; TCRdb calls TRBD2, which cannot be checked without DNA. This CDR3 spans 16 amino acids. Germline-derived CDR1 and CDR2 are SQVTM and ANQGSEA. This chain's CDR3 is CSTGAGSGSRTDTQYF.

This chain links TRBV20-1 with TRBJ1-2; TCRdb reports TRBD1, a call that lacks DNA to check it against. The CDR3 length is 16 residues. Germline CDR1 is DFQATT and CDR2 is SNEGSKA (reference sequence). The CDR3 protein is CSARRDIEVPGGGYTF.

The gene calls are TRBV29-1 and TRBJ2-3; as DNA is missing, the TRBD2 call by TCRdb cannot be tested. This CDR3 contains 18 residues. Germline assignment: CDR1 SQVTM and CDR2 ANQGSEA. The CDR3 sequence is CSVEDLAGGNPSTDTQYF.

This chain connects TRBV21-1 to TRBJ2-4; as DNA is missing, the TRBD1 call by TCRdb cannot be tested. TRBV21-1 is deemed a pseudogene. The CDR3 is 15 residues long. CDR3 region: CARTGRMSVKNIQYF.

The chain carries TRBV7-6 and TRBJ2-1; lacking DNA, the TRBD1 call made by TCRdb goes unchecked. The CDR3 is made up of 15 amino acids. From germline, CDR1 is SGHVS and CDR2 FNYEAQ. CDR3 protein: CASSLETPQDNEQFF.

The CDR3 here is CATSDRGKNTDTQYF. The rearrangement uses TRBV24-1 and TRBJ2-3; TCRdb's D call, TRBD1, is unchecked because there is no DNA. Germline V gives CDR1 KGHDR, CDR2 SFDVKD. CDR3 length equals 15 residues.

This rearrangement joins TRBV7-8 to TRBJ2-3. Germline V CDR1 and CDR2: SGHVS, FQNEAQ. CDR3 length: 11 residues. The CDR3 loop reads CASSGSFAQYF.

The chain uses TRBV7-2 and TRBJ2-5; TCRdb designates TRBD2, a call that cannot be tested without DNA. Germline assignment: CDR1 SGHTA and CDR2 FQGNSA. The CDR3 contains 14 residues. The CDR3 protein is CASSLEAGRETQYF.

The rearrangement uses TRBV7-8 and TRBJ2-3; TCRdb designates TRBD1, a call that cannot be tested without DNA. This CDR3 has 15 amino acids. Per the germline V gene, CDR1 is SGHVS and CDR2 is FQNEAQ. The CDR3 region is CASSMNRDYRDTQYF.

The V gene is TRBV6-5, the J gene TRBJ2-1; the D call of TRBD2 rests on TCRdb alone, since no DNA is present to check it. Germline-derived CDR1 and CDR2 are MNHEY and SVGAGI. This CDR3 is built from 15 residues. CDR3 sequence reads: CASSYSRDYQNEQFF.

CDR3 protein: CASSHDSALYEQYF. The gene calls are TRBV7-9 and TRBJ2-7; the TCRdb call, TRBD2, lacks DNA for checking. Germline lookup yields CDR1 SEHNR and CDR2 FQNEAQ (reference sequence). The CDR3 extends over 14 amino acids.